This T cell receptor (beta chain) stems from a study of T cell changes during pregnancy in multiple sclerosis. Sequencing was performed with immunoSEQ multiplex PCR; in TCRdb, only in-frame clones are kept and a portion is missing. The data hold about 34,000 clones, with 90% observed a single time. This clone was detected once. The TCR comes from a female donor with multiple sclerosis, enrolled in a pregnancy study. Source: CD8+ T cells from peripheral blood mononuclear cells, taken in the first trimester of pregnancy.

The CDR3 is CASSPLTDSSTDTQYF. DNA for the CDR3: TGTGCCAGCAGCCCCCTGACAGATTCCAGCACAGATACGCAGTATTTT. V gene TRBV25-1 combines with J gene TRBJ2-3, with a weak D call TRBD1 (5 bases). In germline, CDR1 is MGHDK, CDR2 SYGVNS. CDR3 size: 16 residues. The ends were cut back, 6 bases at V and 0 bases at J, with 16 bases in the middle.